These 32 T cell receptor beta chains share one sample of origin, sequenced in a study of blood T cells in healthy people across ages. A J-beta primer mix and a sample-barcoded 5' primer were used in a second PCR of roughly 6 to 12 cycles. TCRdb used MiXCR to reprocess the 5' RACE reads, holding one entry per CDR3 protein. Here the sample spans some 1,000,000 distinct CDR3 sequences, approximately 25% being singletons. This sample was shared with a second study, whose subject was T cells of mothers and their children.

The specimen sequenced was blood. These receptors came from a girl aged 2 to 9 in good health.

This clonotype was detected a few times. The CDR3 spells CASGWGTEAFF. In nucleotides, the CDR3 is TGTGCCAGCGGCTGGGGGACTGAAGCTTTCTTT. The chain couples TRBV14 to TRBJ1-1; possibly TRBD1 for D (5 bases). V was trimmed by 8 bases and J by 5 bases, leaving 9 bases between them. This CDR3 comprises 11 residues. Germline values: CDR1 SGHDN, CDR2 FVKESK.

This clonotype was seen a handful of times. In DNA form, the CDR3 reads TGTGCCAGCAGCTCTCTAGACCAAGCCGAAGCTTTCTTT. It encodes CASSSLDQAEAFF. J is TRBJ1-1 and V is TRBV7-3, with unresolved D. In germline, CDR1 is SGHTA, CDR2 FQGTGA. With 4 bases removed from V and 8 bases from J, the gap between germline ends came to 14 bases. CDR3 length: 13 residues. Full variable domain (remainder filled in from reference TRBV7-3 and TRBJ1-1): GAGVSQTPSNKVTEKGKYVELRCDPISGHTALYWYRQSLGQGPEFLIYFQGTGAADDSGLPNDRFFAVRPEGSVSTLKIQRTERGDSAVYLCASSSLDQAEAFFGQGTRLTVV.

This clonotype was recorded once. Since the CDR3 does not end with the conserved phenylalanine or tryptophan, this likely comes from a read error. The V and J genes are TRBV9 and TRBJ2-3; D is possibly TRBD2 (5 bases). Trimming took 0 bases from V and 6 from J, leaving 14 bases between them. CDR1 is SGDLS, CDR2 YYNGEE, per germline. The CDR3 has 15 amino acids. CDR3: CASSVGLIVTDTQYL. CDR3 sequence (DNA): TGTGCCAGCAGCGTAGGACTAATAGTAACGGATACGCAGTATCTT.

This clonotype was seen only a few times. As DNA, the CDR3 is TGTGCCAGCAGCCCCCGCAAGGGTAAGCCCCGGAAAGAGACCCAGTACTTC. Protein product: CASSPRKGKPRKETQYF. This sequence joins TRBV12-3 or TRBV12-4 and TRBJ2-5; D is unresolved. V shed 6 bases and J shed 3 bases, with 23 bases lying between them. The CDR3 loop spans 17 amino acids.

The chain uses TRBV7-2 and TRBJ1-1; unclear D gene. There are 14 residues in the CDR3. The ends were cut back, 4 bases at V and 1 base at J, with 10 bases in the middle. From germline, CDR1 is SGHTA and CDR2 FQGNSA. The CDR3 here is CASSSTWGNTEAFF. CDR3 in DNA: TGTGCCAGCAGCTCAACCTGGGGGAACACTGAAGCTTTCTTT.

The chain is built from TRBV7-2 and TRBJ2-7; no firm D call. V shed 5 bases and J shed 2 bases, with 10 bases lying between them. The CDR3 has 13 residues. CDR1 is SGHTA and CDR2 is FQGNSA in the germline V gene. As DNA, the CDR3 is TGTGCCAGCAGCCAATTCCAGGCCTACGAGCAGTACTTC. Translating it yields CASSQFQAYEQYF.

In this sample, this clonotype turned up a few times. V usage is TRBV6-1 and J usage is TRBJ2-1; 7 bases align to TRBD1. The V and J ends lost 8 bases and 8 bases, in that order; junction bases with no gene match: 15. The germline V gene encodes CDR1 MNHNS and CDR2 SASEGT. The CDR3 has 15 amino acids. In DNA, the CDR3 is TGTGCCAGCCGACAGGGAGATGGGTTGAACGATGAGCAGTTCTTC. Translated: CASRQGDGLNDEQFF.

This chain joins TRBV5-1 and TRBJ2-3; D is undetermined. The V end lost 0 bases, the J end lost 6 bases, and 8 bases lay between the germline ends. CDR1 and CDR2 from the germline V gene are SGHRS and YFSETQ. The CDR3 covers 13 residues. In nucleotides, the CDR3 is TGCGCCAGCAGCTTGGAAGTGTCCGATACGCAGTATTTT. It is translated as CASSLEVSDTQYF.

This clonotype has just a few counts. The CDR3 DNA is TGCAGTGCTAGTACCCGGGTCAATGAGCAGTTCTTC. Translating it yields CSASTRVNEQFF. This chain connects TRBV20-1 to TRBJ2-1; D is ambiguous. Germline CDR1 and CDR2: DFQATT and SNEGSKA (reference sequence). Trimming removed 3 bases from V and 6 bases from J, with 9 bases in between. The CDR3 is made up of 12 amino acids.

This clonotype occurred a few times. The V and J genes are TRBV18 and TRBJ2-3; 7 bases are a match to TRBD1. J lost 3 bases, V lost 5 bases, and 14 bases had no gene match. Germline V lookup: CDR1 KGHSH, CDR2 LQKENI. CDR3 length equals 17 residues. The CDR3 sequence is CASSGIDRAVKTDTQYF. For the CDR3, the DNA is TGTGCCAGCTCAGGAATCGACAGGGCGGTTAAGACAGATACGCAGTATTTT.

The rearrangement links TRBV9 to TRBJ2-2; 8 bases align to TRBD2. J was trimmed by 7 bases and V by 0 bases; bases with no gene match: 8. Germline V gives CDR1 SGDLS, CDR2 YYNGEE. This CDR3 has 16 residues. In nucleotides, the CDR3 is TGTGCCAGCAGCGTAGTTGGCGGGAGGAAGAGCGGGGAGCTGTTTTTT. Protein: CASSVVGGRKSGELFF. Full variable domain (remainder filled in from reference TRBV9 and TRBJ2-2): DSGVTQTPKHLITATGQRVTLRCSPRSGDLSVYWYQQSLDQGLQFLIQYYNGEERAKGNILERFSAQQFPDLHSELNLSSLELGDSALYFCASSVVGGRKSGELFFGEGSRLTVL.

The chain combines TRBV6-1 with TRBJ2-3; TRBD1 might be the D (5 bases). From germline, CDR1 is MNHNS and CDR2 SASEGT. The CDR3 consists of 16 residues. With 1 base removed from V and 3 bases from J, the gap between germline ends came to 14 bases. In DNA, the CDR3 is TGTGCCAGCAGTGAAGTGAGGTTTAGGGGAACAGATACGCAGTATTTT. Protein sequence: CASSEVRFRGTDTQYF.

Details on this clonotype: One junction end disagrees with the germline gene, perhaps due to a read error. The CDR3 coding sequence is TGCGCCAGCAGCCGGGGCGTCCCTGTGGAGACTAGCACAGATACGCAGTATTTT. It yields the protein CASSRGVPVETSTDTQYF. V usage is TRBV6-5 and J usage is TRBJ2-3, with D perhaps being TRBD1 or TRBD2 (5 bases each). Per the germline V gene, CDR1 is MNHEY and CDR2 is SVGAGI. This CDR3 has 18 amino acids.

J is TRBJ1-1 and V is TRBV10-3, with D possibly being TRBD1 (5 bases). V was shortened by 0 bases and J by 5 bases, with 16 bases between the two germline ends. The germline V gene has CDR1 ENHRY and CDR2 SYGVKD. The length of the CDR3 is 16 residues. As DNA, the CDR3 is TGTGCCATCAGTGAGTCGCCTGGGGCGTATGGTACTGAAGCTTTCTTT. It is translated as CAISESPGAYGTEAFF.

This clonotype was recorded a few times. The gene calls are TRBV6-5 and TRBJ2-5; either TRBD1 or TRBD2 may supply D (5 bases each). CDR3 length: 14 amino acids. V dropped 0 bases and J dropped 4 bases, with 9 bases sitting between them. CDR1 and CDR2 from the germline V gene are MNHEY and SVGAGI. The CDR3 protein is CASSYSTGTETQYF. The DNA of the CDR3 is TGTGCCAGCAGTTACTCGACTGGGACAGAGACCCAGTACTTC.

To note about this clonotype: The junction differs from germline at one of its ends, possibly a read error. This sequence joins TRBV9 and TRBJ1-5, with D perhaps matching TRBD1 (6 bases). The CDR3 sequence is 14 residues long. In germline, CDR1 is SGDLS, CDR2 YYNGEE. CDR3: CASSATQGNQPHHF. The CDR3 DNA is TGTGCCAGCAGCGCAACCCAGGGGAATCAGCCCCACCATTTT.

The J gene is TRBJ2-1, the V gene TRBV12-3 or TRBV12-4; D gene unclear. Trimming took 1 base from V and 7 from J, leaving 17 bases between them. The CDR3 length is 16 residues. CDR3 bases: TGTGCCAGCAGTTTAGACGGACCCTTGCTAGGGAATGAGCAGTTCTTC. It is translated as CASSLDGPLLGNEQFF.

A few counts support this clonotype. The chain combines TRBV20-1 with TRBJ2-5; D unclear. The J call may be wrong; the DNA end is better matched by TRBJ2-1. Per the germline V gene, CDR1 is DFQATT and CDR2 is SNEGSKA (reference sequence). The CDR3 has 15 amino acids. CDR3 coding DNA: TGCAGTGCTAGAGATTATGAAGGGATAGACAATGAGCAGTTCTTC. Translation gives CSARDYEGIDNEQFF.

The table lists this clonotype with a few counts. The CDR3 bases are TGCAGCGTTCCCGGGACAGGGCTGAACACTGAAGCTTTCTTT. It is translated as CSVPGTGLNTEAFF. The rearrangement uses TRBV29-1 and TRBJ1-1; 9 nucleotides agree with TRBD1. This CDR3 has 14 residues. Germline V gene sequence: CDR1 SQVTM, CDR2 ANQGSEA. The J segment lost 0 bases and the V segment lost 5 bases, leaving 4 bases of the junction unmatched.

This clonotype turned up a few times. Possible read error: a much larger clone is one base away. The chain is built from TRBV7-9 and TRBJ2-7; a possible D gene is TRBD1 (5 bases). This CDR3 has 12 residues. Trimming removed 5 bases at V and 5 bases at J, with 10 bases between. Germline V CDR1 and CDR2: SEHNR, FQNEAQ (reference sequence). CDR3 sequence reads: CASSPGNNEQYF. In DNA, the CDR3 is TGTGCCAGCAGCCCAGGGAACAACGAGCAGTACTTC. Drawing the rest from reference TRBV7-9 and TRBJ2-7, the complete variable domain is DTGVSQNPRHKITKRGQNVTFRCDPISEHNRLYWYRQTLGQGPEFLTYFQNEAQLEKSRLLSDRFSAERPKGSFSTLEIQRTEQGDSAMYLCASSPGNNEQYFGPGTRLTVT.

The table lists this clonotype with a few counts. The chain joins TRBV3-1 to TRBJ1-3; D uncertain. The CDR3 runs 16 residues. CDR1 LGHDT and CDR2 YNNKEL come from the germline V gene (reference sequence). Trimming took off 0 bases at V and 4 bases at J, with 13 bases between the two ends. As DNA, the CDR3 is TGTGCCAGCAGCCAAGATCGAGCGGAGGTGGGAAACACCATATATTTT. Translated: CASSQDRAEVGNTIYF. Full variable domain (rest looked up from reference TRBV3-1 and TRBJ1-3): DTAVSQTPKYLVTQMGNDKSIKCEQNLGHDTMYWYKQDSKKFLKIMFSYNNKELIINETVPNRFSPKSPDKAHLNLHINSLELGDSAVYFCASSQDRAEVGNTIYFGEGSWLTVV.

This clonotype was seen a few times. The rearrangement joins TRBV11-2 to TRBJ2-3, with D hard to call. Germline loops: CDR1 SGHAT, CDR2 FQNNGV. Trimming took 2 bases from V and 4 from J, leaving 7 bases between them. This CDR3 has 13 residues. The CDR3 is CASSLIPPDTQYF. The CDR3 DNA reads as TGTGCCAGCAGCTTAATTCCGCCAGATACGCAGTATTTT.

The DNA for the CDR3 is TGTGCCAGCAGCAAACAACTAGCGACGGAGCAGTTCTTC. Protein: CASSKQLATEQFF. The chain combines TRBV7-8 with TRBJ2-1; 7 nucleotides align to TRBD2. The CDR3 sequence is 13 residues long. V shed 5 bases, J shed 10 bases, and the junction held 8 bases outside the gene matches. CDR1 and CDR2 from the germline V gene are SGHVS and FQNEAQ.

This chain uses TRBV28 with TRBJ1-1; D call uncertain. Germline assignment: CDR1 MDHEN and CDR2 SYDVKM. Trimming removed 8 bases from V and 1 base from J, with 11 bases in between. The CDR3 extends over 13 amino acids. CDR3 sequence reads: CASGSQENTEAFF. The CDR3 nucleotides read TGTGCCAGCGGCAGCCAAGAGAACACTGAAGCTTTCTTT.

The CDR3 nucleotides are TGCGCCAGCAGCTCCGGGACTAGCGGAGGGAAACAAGAGACCCAGTACTTC. Translated, it gives CASSSGTSGGKQETQYF. The chain links TRBV5-1 to TRBJ2-5, with TRBD2 matching 11 bases. With V trimmed by 3 bases and J by 2 bases, 9 bases remained unmatched. The CDR3 sequence is 17 residues long. CDR1 is SGHRS and CDR2 is YFSETQ in the germline V gene.

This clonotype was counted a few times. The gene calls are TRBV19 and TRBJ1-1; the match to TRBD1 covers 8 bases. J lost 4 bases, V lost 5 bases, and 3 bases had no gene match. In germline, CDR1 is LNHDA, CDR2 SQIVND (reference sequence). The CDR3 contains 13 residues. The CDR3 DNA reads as TGTGCCAGTAGTGTCACAGGGGGCACTGAAGCTTTCTTT. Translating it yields CASSVTGGTEAFF.

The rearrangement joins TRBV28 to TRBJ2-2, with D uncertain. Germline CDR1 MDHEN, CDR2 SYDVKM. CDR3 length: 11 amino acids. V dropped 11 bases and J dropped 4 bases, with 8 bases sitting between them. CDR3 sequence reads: CAQHSTGELFF. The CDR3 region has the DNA TGTGCCCAGCATAGCACCGGGGAGCTGTTTTTT. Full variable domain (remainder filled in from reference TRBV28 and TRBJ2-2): DVKVTQSSRYLVKRTGEKVFLECVQDMDHENMFWYRQDPGLGLRLIYFSYDVKMKEKGDIPEGYSVSREKKERFSLILESASTNQTSMYLCAQHSTGELFFGEGSRLTVL.

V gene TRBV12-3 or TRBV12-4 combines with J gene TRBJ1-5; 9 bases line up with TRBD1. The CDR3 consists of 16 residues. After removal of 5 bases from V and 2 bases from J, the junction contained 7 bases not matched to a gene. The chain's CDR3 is CASSLDRGEGNQPQHF. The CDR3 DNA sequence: TGTGCCAGCAGTCTCGACAGGGGGGAAGGCAATCAGCCCCAGCATTTT.

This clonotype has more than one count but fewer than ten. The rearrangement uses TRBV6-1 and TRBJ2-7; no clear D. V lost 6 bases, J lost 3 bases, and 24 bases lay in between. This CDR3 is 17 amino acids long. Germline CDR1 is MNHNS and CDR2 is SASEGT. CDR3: CASRPLDGSTPYYEQYF. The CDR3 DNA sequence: TGTGCCAGCAGGCCCCTGGACGGATCTACTCCATACTACGAGCAGTACTTC.

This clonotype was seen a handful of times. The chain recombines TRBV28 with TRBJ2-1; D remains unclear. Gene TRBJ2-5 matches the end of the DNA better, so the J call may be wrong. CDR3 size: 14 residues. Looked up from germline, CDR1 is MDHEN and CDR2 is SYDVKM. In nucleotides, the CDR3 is TGTGCCAGCAGCCAGTACTCGGTCAGGGAGACCCAGTACTTC. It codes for CASSQYSVRETQYF.

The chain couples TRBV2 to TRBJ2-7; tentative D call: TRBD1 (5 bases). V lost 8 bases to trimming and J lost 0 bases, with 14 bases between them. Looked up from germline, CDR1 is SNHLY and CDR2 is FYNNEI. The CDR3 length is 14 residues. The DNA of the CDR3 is TGTGCCAGCCTAGATCAGGGAAGCTCCTACGAGCAGTACTTC. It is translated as CASLDQGSSYEQYF.

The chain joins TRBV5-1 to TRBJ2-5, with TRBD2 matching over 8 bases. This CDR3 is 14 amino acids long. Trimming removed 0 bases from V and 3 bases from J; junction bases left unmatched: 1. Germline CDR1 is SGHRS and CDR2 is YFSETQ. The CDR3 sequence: CASSLDSGEETQYF. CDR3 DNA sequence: TGCGCCAGCAGCTTGGATAGCGGGGAAGAGACCCAGTACTTC.